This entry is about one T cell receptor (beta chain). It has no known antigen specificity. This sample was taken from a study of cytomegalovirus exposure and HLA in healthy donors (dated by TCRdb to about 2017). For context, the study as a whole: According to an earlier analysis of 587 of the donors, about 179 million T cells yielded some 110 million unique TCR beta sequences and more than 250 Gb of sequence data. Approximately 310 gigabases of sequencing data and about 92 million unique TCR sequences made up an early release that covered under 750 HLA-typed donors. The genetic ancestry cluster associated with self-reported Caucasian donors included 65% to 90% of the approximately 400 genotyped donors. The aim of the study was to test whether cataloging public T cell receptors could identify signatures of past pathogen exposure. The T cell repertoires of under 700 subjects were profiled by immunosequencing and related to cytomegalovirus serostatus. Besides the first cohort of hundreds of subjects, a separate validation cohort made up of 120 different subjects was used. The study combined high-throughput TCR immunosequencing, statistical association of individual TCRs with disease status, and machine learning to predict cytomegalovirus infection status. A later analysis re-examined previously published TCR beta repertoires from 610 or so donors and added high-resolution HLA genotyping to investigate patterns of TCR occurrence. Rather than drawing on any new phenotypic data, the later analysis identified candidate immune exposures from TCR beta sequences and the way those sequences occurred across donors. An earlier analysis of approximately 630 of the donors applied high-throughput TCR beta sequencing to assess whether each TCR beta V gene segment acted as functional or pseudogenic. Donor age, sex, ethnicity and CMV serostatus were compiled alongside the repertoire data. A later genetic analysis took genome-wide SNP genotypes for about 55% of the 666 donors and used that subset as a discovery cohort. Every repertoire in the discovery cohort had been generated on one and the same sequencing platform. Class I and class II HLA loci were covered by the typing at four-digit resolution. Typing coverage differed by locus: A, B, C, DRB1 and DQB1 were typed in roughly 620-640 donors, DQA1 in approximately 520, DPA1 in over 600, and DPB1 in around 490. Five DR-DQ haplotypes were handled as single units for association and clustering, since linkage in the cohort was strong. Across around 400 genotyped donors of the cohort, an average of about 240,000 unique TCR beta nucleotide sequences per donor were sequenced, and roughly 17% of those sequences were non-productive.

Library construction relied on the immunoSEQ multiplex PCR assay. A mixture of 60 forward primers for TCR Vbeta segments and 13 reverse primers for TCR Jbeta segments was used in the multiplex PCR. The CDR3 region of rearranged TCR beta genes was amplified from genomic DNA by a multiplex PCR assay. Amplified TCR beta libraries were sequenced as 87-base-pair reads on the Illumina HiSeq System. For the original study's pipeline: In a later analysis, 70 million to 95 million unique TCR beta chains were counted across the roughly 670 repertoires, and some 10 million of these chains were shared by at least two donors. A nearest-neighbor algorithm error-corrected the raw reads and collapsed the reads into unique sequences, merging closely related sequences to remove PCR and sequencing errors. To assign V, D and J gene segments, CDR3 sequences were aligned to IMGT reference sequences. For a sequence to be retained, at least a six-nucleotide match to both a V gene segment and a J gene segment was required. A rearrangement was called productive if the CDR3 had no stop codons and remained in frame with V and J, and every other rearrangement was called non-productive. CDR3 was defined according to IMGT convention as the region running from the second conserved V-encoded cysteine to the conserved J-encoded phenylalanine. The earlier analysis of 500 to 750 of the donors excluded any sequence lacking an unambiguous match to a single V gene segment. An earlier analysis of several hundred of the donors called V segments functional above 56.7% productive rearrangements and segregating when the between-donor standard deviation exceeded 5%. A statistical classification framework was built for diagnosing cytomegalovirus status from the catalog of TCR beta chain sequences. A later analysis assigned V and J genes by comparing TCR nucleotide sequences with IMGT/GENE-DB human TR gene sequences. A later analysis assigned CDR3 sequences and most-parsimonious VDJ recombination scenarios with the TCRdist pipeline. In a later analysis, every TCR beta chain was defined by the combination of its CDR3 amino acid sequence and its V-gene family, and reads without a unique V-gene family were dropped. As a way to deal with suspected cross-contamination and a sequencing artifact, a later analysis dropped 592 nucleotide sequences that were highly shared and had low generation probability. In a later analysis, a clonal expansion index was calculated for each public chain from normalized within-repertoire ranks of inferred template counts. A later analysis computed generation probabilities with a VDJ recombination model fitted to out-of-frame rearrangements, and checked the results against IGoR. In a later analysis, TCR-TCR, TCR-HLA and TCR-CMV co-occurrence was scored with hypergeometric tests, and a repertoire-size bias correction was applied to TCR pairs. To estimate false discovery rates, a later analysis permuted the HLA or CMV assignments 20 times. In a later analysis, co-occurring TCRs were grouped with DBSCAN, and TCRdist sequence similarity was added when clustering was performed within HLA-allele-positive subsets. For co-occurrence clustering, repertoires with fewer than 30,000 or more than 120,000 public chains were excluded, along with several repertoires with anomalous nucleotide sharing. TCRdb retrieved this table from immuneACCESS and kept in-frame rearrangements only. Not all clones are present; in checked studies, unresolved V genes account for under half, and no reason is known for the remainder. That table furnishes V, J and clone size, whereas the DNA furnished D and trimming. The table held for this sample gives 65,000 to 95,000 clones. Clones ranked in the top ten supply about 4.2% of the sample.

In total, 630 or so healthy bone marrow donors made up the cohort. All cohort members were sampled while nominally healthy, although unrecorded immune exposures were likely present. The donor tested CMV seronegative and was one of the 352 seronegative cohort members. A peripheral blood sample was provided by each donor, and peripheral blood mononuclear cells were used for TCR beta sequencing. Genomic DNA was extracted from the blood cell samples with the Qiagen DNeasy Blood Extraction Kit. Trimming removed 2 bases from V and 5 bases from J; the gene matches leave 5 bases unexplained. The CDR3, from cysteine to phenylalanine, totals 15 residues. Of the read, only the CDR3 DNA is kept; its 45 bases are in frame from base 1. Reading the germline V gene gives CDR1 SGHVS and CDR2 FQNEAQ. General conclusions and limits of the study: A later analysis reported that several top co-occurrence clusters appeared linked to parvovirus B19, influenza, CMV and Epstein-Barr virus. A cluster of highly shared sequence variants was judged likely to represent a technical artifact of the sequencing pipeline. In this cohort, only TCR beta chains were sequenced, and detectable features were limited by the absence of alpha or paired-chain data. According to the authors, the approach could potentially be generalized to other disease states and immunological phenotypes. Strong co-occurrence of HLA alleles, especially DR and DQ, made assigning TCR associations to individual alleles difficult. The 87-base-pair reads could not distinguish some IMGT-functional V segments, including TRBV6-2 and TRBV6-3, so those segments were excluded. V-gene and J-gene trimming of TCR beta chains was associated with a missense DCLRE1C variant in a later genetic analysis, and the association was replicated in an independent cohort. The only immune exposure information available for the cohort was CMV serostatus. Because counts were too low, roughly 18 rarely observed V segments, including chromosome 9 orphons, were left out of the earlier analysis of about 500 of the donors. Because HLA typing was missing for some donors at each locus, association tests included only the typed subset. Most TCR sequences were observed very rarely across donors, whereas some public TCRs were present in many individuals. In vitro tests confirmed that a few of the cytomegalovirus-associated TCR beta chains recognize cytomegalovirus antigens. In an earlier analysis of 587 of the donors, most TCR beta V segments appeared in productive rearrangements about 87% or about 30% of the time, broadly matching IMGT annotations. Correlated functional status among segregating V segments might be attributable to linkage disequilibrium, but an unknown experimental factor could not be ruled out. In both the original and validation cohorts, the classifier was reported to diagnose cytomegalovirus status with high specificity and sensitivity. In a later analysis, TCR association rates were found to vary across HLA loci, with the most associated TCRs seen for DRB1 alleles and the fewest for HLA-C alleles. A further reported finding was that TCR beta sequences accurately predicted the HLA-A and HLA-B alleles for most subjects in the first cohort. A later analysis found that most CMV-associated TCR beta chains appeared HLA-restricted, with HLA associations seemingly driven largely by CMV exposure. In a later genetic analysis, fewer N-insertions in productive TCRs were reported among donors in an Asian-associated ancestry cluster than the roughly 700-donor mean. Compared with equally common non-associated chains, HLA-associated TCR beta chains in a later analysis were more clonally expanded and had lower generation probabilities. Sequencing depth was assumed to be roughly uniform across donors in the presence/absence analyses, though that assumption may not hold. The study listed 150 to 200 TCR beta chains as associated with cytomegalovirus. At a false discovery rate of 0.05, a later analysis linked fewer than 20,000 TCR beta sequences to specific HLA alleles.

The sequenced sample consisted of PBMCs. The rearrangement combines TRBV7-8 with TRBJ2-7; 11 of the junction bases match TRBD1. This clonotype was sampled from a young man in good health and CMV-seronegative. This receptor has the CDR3 CASSLPGQGAHEQYF. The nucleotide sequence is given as TGTGCCAGCAGCTTACCCGGACAGGGGGCCCACGAGCAGTACTTC.